This T cell receptor (beta chain) stems from a study of blood T cell repertoires in COVID-19. This clone showed up just a few times. V was clipped by 2 bases and J by 6 bases, with 8 bases between them. The germline V gene encodes CDR1 MDHEN and CDR2 SYDVKM. The CDR3 is made up of 12 amino acids. Only in-frame clones appear in the TCRdb table, and some are missing; sequencing was by immunoSEQ multiplex PCR. Of about 75,000 clones listed, around 74% are singletons. Material: peripheral blood. V gene TRBV28 combines with J gene TRBJ2-7, with D unresolved. The source of this sequence is a woman older than 75 with active or convalescent COVID-19. CDR3 amino acids: CASSLHSIEQYF. The CDR3, as DNA: TGTGCCAGCAGTTTACATAGCATCGAGCAGTACTTC.